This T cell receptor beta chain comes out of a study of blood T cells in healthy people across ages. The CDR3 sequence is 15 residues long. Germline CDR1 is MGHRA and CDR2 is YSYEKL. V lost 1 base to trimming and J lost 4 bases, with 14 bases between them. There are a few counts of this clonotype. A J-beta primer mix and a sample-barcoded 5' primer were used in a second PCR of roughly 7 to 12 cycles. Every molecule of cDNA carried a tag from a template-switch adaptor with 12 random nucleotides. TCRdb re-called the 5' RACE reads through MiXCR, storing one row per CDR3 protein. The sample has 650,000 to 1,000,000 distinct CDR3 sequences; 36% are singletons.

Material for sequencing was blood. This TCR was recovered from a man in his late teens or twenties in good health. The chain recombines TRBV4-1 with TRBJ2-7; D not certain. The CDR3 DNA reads TGCGCCAGCAGCCAAGCCCTGAACGGGCCGTACGAGCAGTACTTC. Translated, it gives CASSQALNGPYEQYF.